The 22 T cell receptor beta chains given below trace back to one sample, sequenced in a study of cytomegalovirus exposure and HLA in healthy donors. The protocol was immunoSEQ multiplex PCR, while the TCRdb copy is restricted to in-frame clones and leaves out a portion. Of about 160,000 clones in the sample, about nine tenths were seen once. Material for sequencing was PBMCs. All receptors derive from a woman aged 25 to 45 in good health and CMV-seronegative.

The rearrangement links TRBV4-2 to TRBJ2-1, with 10 nucleotides matching TRBD1. V lost 0 bases and J lost 6; bases outside the gene matches: 8. The CDR3 loop spans 17 amino acids. Looked up from germline, CDR1 is LGHNA and CDR2 is YNFKEQ. CDR3 coding DNA: TGTGCCAGCAGCCAAGATGTGGGACAGGGGATCTCCAATGAGCAGTTCTTC. Translated, it gives CASSQDVGQGISNEQFF.

V and J are TRBV19 and TRBJ2-3, with D perhaps TRBD1 (5 bases). This CDR3 has 15 amino acids. The germline CDR1 and CDR2 sequences are LNHDA and SQIVND (reference sequence). Trimming left V 5 bases short and J 7 bases short, with 19 bases between. The DNA of the CDR3 is TGTGCCAGTAGTGTCGGCAGGGAAACTTTTAATACGCAGTATTTT. It translates to CASSVGRETFNTQYF.

The rearrangement links TRBV7-2 to TRBJ2-1; D gene uncertain. The CDR3 is made up of 13 amino acids. The ends were cut back, 1 base at V and 6 bases at J, with 7 bases in the middle. The germline V gene has CDR1 SGHTA and CDR2 FQGNSA. CDR3 loop: CASSLDGTNEQFF. The CDR3 DNA is TGTGCCAGCAGCTTAGACGGAACCAATGAGCAGTTCTTC. Full variable domain (remainder filled in from reference TRBV7-2 and TRBJ2-1): GAGVSQSPSNKVTEKGKDVELRCDPISGHTALYWYRQSLGQGLEFLIYFQGNSAPDKSGLPSDRFSAERTGGSVSTLTIQRTQQEDSAVYLCASSLDGTNEQFFGPGTRLTVL.

The chain combines TRBV5-4 with TRBJ1-4; possible D gene TRBD1, 6 bases. Germline V CDR1 and CDR2: SGHNT, YYREEE (reference sequence). The V end lost 4 bases, the J end lost 5 bases, and 18 bases lay between the germline ends. This CDR3 region has 16 residues. The CDR3 sequence: CASSAGSTGLNEKLFF. The CDR3 bases are TGTGCCAGCAGCGCGGGCAGCACAGGGTTGAATGAAAAACTGTTTTTT.

The chain recombines TRBV2 with TRBJ2-2; TRBD2 matches 13 bases. Unmatched junction bases numbered 1, after V lost 4 bases and J lost 5 bases. The germline V gene encodes CDR1 SNHLY and CDR2 FYNNEI. The CDR3 is made up of 15 amino acids. CDR3 loop: CASSAGLAGTGELFF. The CDR3 bases are TGTGCCAGCAGTGCGGGACTAGCGGGGACCGGGGAGCTGTTTTTT.

This chain uses TRBV7-9 with TRBJ2-7; a possible D gene is TRBD1 (6 bases). Germline V lookup: CDR1 SEHNR, CDR2 FQNEAQ (reference sequence). The CDR3 runs to 14 residues. V gave up 5 bases and J gave up 2 bases, with 13 bases separating them. The CDR3 region is CASSVTGATYEQYF. As DNA, the CDR3 is TGTGCCAGCAGCGTGACAGGAGCCACCTACGAGCAGTACTTC.

The rearrangement uses TRBV11-1 and TRBJ1-1; 8 positions agree with TRBD1. The V gene end was trimmed by 0 bases and the J gene end by 5 bases; junction bases not matched to a gene: 8. CDR1 and CDR2 from the germline V gene are SGHAT and FQDESV (reference sequence). The CDR3 loop spans 16 amino acids. DNA of the CDR3: TGTGCCAGCAGCTTAGCCCTCCAGGGGGCGAGGACTGAAGCTTTCTTT. It is translated as CASSLALQGARTEAFF.

This sequence joins TRBV5-1 and TRBJ2-3, with D perhaps matching TRBD1 or TRBD2 (5 bases each). The CDR3 has 14 residues. Germline V gene sequence: CDR1 SGHRS, CDR2 YFSETQ. Trimming removed 3 bases at V and 2 bases at J, with 10 bases between. The CDR3 nucleotides are TGCGCCAGCAGCTCCCGGGACGCCACAGATACGCAGTATTTT. Translation gives CASSSRDATDTQYF.

V usage is TRBV27 and J usage is TRBJ2-1; TRBD2 matches at 11 bases. Germline V gene data show CDR1 as MNHEY and CDR2 as SMNVEV (reference sequence). The CDR3 spans 15 residues. Trimming at V came to 5 bases and at J to 6 bases, leaving 6 bases not matched to a gene. DNA of the CDR3: TGTGCCAGCAGTCCACTAGCGGGAGAGTTCAATGAGCAGTTCTTC. Translated, it gives CASSPLAGEFNEQFF.

V gene TRBV6-1 combines with J gene TRBJ2-7, with 13 bases aligning to TRBD2. The germline V gene encodes CDR1 MNHNS and CDR2 SASEGT. The length of the CDR3 is 15 residues. V lost 7 bases, J lost 5 bases, and 8 bases stayed unmatched. In DNA, the CDR3 is TGTGCCAGCAAAGGACTAGCGGGAGTAGTCCACGAGCAGTACTTC. It codes for CASKGLAGVVHEQYF.

The chain has TRBV5-4 and TRBJ2-1, with 13 nucleotides matching TRBD2. CDR3 length: 15 residues. Germline trimming cut 2 bases from V and 8 bases from J; bases unmatched to any gene: 4. Germline lookup yields CDR1 SGHNT and CDR2 YYREEE (reference sequence). The CDR3 here is CASSLLAGGPDEQFF. CDR3 DNA: TGTGCCAGCAGCTTACTAGCGGGAGGGCCGGATGAGCAGTTCTTC.

The chain combines TRBV27 with TRBJ2-3; D might be TRBD2 (5 bases). Germline CDR1 is MNHEY and CDR2 is SMNVEV (reference sequence). The V end lost 7 bases, the J end lost 0 bases, and 17 bases lay between the germline ends. The CDR3 runs 16 residues. In nucleotides, the CDR3 is TGTGCCAGCACGACGATTACTAGTGCTAGCACAGATACGCAGTATTTT. This translates into CASTTITSASTDTQYF.

J is TRBJ2-3 and V is TRBV5-8, with D perhaps matching TRBD1 or TRBD2 (5 bases each). CDR3 size: 18 residues. The germline V gene encodes CDR1 SGHTS and CDR2 YDEGEE. Between the trimmed V and J ends, which lost 4 bases and 0 bases, there was a span of 21 bases. As DNA, the CDR3 is TGTGCCAGCAGCCGCGCGACCGGGACCGACCTTAGCACAGATACGCAGTATTTT. Its translation: CASSRATGTDLSTDTQYF. Full variable domain (outside the CDR3, taken from reference TRBV5-8 and TRBJ2-3): EAGVTQSPTHLIKTRGQQATLRCSPISGHTSVYWYQQALGLGLQFLLWYDEGEERNRGNFPPRFSGRQFPNYSSELNVNALELEDSALYLCASSRATGTDLSTDTQYFGPGTRLTVL.

The chain couples TRBV5-4 to TRBJ2-1; D possibly corresponds to TRBD1 (6 bases). The CDR3 is 15 amino acids. Germline V gene sequence: CDR1 SGHNT, CDR2 YYREEE (reference sequence). V lost 4 bases and J 0 bases, leaving 11 bases between the germline ends. CDR3 in amino acids: CASSPDSNSYNEQFF. The CDR3 bases are TGTGCCAGCAGCCCGGACAGTAACTCCTACAATGAGCAGTTCTTC.

The chain links TRBV15 to TRBJ1-6; D not certain. The V gene lost 1 base and the J gene lost 4 bases, with 11 bases spanning the gap. Germline V gene lookup returns CDR1 LNHNV and CDR2 YYDKDF (reference sequence). This CDR3 has 16 amino acids. The CDR3 DNA is TGTGCCACCAGCAGAGTAGGCAGCCCGTATAATTCACCCCTCCACTTT. It encodes CATSRVGSPYNSPLHF.

The chain is built from TRBV28 and TRBJ2-6, with D unresolved. From germline, CDR1 is MDHEN and CDR2 SYDVKM. Deletions cut 4 bases from V and 12 bases from J, with 13 bases between. This CDR3 has 13 residues. The CDR3 sequence: CASSSSVPGVLTF. As DNA, the CDR3 is TGTGCCAGCAGTTCGTCTGTGCCAGGCGTCCTGACTTTC.

The chain recombines TRBV7-8 with TRBJ2-1, with 11 bases matching TRBD2. This CDR3 is built from 16 residues. CDR1 SGHVS and CDR2 FQNEAQ come from the germline V gene. Unmatched junction bases numbered 4, after V lost 4 bases and J lost 2 bases. The CDR3 region has the DNA TGTGCCAGCAGCTCCTCGACTAGCGGGGCCTACAATGAGCAGTTCTTC. Translating gives CASSSSTSGAYNEQFF.

The gene calls are TRBV10-3 and TRBJ1-2; D uncertain. The CDR3 is 14 amino acids. V lost 0 bases, J lost 0 bases, and 5 bases lay in between. CDR1 is ENHRY, CDR2 SYGVKD, per germline. This chain's CDR3 is CAISESLTNYGYTF. In DNA, the CDR3 is TGTGCCATCAGTGAGTCACTTACTAACTATGGCTACACCTTC.

This clone was counted once. The rearrangement joins TRBV27 to TRBJ1-1, with a weak D call TRBD1 (6 bases). Germline CDR1 and CDR2: MNHEY and SMNVEV (reference sequence). The CDR3 has 15 amino acids. Between the trimmed V and J ends, which lost 1 base and 1 base, there was a span of 10 bases. The CDR3 loop is CASSLLGRGNTEAFF. CDR3 in DNA: TGTGCCAGCAGTTTATTAGGCAGGGGGAACACTGAAGCTTTCTTT.

V and J are TRBV6-6 and TRBJ1-6; tentatively, D is TRBD1 (5 bases). Trimming took off 5 bases at V and 6 bases at J, with 8 bases between the two ends. CDR1 is MNHNY and CDR2 is SVGAGI in the germline V gene (reference sequence). The CDR3 extends over 13 amino acids. The CDR3 DNA reads as TGTGCCAGCAGTGTGACAGCTAATTCACCCCTCCACTTT. This encodes CASSVTANSPLHF.

CDR3 protein: CSVELAGEADTQYF. Here the CDR3 DNA reads TGCAGCGTTGAGTTAGCGGGAGAAGCAGATACGCAGTATTTT. The rearrangement joins TRBV29-1 to TRBJ2-3, with 9 nucleotides matching TRBD2. The CDR3 has 14 amino acids. Losses at the gene ends were 3 bases for V and 4 bases for J; bases not matched to a gene: 5. The germline CDR1 and CDR2 sequences are SQVTM and ANQGSEA.

A single count supports this clone. Distinct nucleotide sequences in the sample also encode this CDR3. V usage is TRBV4-3 and J usage is TRBJ1-4, with unresolved D. The germline CDR1 and CDR2 sequences are LGHNA and YSLEER. The CDR3 runs 13 residues. Trimming left V 0 bases short and J 8 bases short, with 7 bases between. The DNA of the CDR3 is TGCGCCAGCAGCCAAGATTTCGGGGAAAAACTGTTTTTT. Amino acid sequence: CASSQDFGEKLFF.